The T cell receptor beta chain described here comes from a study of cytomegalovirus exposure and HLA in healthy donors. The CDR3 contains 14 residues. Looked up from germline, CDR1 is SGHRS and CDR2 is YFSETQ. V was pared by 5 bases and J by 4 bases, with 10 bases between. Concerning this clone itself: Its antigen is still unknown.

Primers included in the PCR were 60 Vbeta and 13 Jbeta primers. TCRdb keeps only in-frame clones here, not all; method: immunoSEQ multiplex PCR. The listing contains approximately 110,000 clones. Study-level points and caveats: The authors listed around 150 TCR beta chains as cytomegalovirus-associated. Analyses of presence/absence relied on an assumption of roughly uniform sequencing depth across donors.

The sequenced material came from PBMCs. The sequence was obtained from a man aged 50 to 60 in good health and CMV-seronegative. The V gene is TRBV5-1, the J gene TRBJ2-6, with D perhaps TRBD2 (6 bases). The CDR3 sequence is CASSGGSGANVLTF. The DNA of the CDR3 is TGCGCCAGCAGTGGGGGGTCAGGGGCCAACGTCCTGACTTTC.